Each of the 23 T cell receptor beta chains below was sequenced from the same sample in a study of T cells in localized non-small cell lung cancer. Sequenced by immunoSEQ multiplex PCR; TCRdb stores in-frame clones only, minus some. The data show over a thousand clones, roughly 22% seen once. The sequenced sample was lung tumor tissue, obtained before any cancer treatment. These receptor sequences come from a female donor older than 55 with stage II squamous cell lung carcinoma.

The rearrangement joins TRBV29-1 to TRBJ1-3; possibly TRBD1 for D (5 bases). Per the germline V gene, CDR1 is SQVTM and CDR2 is ANQGSEA. The ends were cut back, 6 bases at V and 3 bases at J, with 9 bases in the middle. CDR3 length: 12 residues. The CDR3 reads CSVGDGGNTIYF. CDR3 nucleotides: TGCAGCGTGGGGGACGGTGGAAACACCATATATTTT. Drawing the rest from reference TRBV29-1 and TRBJ1-3, the complete variable domain is SAVISQKPSRDICQRGTSLTIQCQVDSQVTMMFWYRQQPGQSLTLIATANQGSEATYESGFVIDKFPISRPNLTFSTLTVSNMSPEDSSIYLCSVGDGGNTIYFGEGSWLTVV.

This clone has only a few counts. This chain's CDR3 is CAWSPGQGIVYEQFF. The CDR3, as DNA: TGTGCCTGGAGTCCGGGACAGGGTATTGTCTATGAGCAGTTCTTC. The chain combines TRBV30 with TRBJ2-1, with 9 nucleotides matching TRBD1. This CDR3 is built from 15 residues. Per the germline V gene, CDR1 is GTSNPN and CDR2 is SVGIG (reference sequence). V lost 2 bases and J lost 8; bases outside the gene matches: 10.

Only a few counts were recorded for this clone. The chain couples TRBV28 to TRBJ2-3; 7 nucleotides align to TRBD1. CDR1 and CDR2 (germline): MDHEN, SYDVKM. This CDR3 contains 14 residues. J lost 5 bases, V lost 5 bases, and 7 bases had no gene match. CDR3 nucleotides: TGTGCCAGCAGTCCCGACAGGGTCGGAGATACGCAGTATTTT. As protein: CASSPDRVGDTQYF.

The chain recombines TRBV18 with TRBJ2-5; D is unclear. The CDR3 has 16 residues. Looked up from germline, CDR1 is KGHSH and CDR2 is LQKENI. The V gene lost 0 bases and the J gene lost 1 base, with 12 bases spanning the gap. This CDR3 reads CASSPPARVSQETQYF. In DNA form, the CDR3 reads TGTGCCAGCTCACCACCGGCTAGGGTTAGCCAAGAGACCCAGTACTTC.

This chain uses TRBV11-3 with TRBJ2-5; D uncertain. This CDR3 comprises 14 residues. Germline V gene data show CDR1 as SGHNT and CDR2 as YENEEA. Trimming removed 3 bases at V and 2 bases at J, with 10 bases between. CDR3 coding DNA: TGTGCCAGCAGCTTGTCGGCAGCACAAGAGACCCAGTACTTC. Translating it yields CASSLSAAQETQYF.

The chain has TRBV12-5 and TRBJ2-1; the match to TRBD2 covers 7 bases. Germline-derived CDR1 and CDR2 are LGHNT and FRNRAP. This CDR3 is 12 amino acids long. The CDR3 spells CASGWGLNEQFF. The CDR3 DNA reads as TGTGCCAGCGGATGGGGACTAAATGAGCAGTTCTTC.

This clone was found a few times. The chain couples TRBV7-6 to TRBJ2-5; TRBD2 might be the D (6 bases). The V and J ends lost 0 bases and 5 bases respectively, with 13 bases between them. Per germline, CDR1 SGHVS and CDR2 FNYEAQ. This CDR3 has 15 residues. CDR3 protein: CASSLAGGAIETQYF. In nucleotides, the CDR3 is TGTGCCAGCAGCTTAGCGGGGGGAGCGATCGAGACCCAGTACTTC.

This clone is medium-sized (0.01 to 0.1%) by share. This chain links TRBV11-3 with TRBJ1-6; 7 bases align to TRBD1. V lost 3 bases, J lost 9 bases, and 5 bases stayed unmatched. The CDR3 runs to 14 residues. Germline V gene data show CDR1 as SGHNT and CDR2 as YENEEA. DNA of the CDR3: TGTGCCAGCAGCTTGGCCAACAGGGGTTCACCCCTCCACTTT. Translation: CASSLANRGSPLHF.

The rearrangement joins TRBV19 to TRBJ2-1, with 10 bases aligning to TRBD1. Trimming at V came to 0 bases and at J to 2 bases, leaving 10 bases not matched to a gene. Per the germline V gene, CDR1 is LNHDA and CDR2 is SQIVND (reference sequence). This CDR3 is 19 amino acids long. The chain's CDR3 is CASSIDDRGRGTTYNEQFF. Written as DNA, the CDR3 is TGTGCCAGTAGTATAGATGACAGGGGGCGGGGGACCACCTACAATGAGCAGTTCTTC.

This clone is large in the sample. The chain's CDR3 is CASSGSGTRQRDTQYF. For the CDR3, the DNA is TGTGCCAGCAGTGGCTCCGGGACTCGACAAAGAGATACGCAGTATTTT. The V call is TRBV6-8, the J call TRBJ2-3; possibly TRBD2 for D (6 bases). There are 16 residues in the CDR3. Germline values: CDR1 MNHGY, CDR2 SAAAGT. V was shortened by 5 bases and J by 5 bases, with 20 bases between the two germline ends.

The chain carries TRBV15 and TRBJ2-7, with D perhaps matching TRBD1 (5 bases). Germline V lookup: CDR1 LNHNV, CDR2 YYDKDF (reference sequence). The CDR3 is 16 amino acids. Trimming shortened V by 0 bases and J by 0 bases, and 12 bases separated the two germline ends. CDR3 region: CATSRDYPGNSYEQYV. The CDR3 DNA reads as TGTGCCACCAGCAGAGATTACCCAGGGAACTCCTACGAGCAGTACGTC.

In its sample, this clone is medium-sized (0.01 to 0.1%). The V call is TRBV6-8, the J call TRBJ2-2; unclear D gene. Germline assignment: CDR1 MNHGY and CDR2 SAAAGT. The CDR3 is 14 residues long. Trimming removed 5 bases from V and 0 bases from J, with 7 bases in between. CDR3 bases: TGTGCCAGCAGTCACGACGCGAACACCGGGGAGCTGTTTTTT. Protein: CASSHDANTGELFF.

This clone has just one count. This chain joins TRBV19 and TRBJ2-7, with TRBD1 as a possible D gene (5 bases). The CDR3 is 16 residues long. The ends were cut back, 3 bases at V and 2 bases at J, with 17 bases in the middle. Germline CDR1 is LNHDA and CDR2 is SQIVND (reference sequence). CDR3 amino acids: CASSMFSRAAPYEQYF. For the CDR3, the DNA is TGTGCCAGTAGTATGTTCTCCAGGGCGGCGCCCTACGAGCAGTACTTC. Full variable domain (outside the CDR3, taken from reference TRBV19 and TRBJ2-7): DGGITQSPKYLFRKEGQNVTLSCEQNLNHDAMYWYRQDPGQGLRLIYYSQIVNDFQKGDIAEGYSVSREKKESFPLTVTSAQKNPTAFYLCASSMFSRAAPYEQYFGPGTRLTVT.

By frequency in the sample, this clone is large. The chain combines TRBV6-8 with TRBJ1-1, with D perhaps matching TRBD1 (6 bases). The germline V gene encodes CDR1 MNHGY and CDR2 SAAAGT. This CDR3 comprises 13 residues. Trimming stripped 4 bases from V and 3 bases from J, with 9 bases between. CDR3 in amino acids: CASSFYRDTEAFF. CDR3 nucleotide sequence: TGTGCCAGCAGTTTTTACAGGGACACTGAAGCTTTCTTT.

This clone is judged large. The chain carries TRBV15 and TRBJ2-1; possible D gene TRBD2, 7 bases. The CDR3 loop spans 17 amino acids. The germline V and J ends were trimmed by 1 base and 3 bases, with 16 bases remaining between them. Germline V gene lookup returns CDR1 LNHNV and CDR2 YYDKDF (reference sequence). The chain's CDR3 is CATSRVQGLTDYNEQFF. In nucleotides, the CDR3 is TGTGCCACCAGCAGAGTACAGGGACTAACCGACTACAATGAGCAGTTCTTC.

This clone was detected only a few times. This CDR3 reads CASSLELAGVTYNEQFF. CDR3 sequence (DNA): TGTGCCAGCAGCTTAGAACTAGCGGGAGTCACCTACAATGAGCAGTTCTTC. The chain is built from TRBV11-3 and TRBJ2-1; 11 bases are shared with TRBD2. The CDR3 extends over 17 amino acids. The J segment lost 2 bases and the V segment lost 0 bases, leaving 3 bases of the junction unmatched. Germline loops: CDR1 SGHNT, CDR2 YENEEA.

This clone has only a few counts. The chain couples TRBV7-1 to TRBJ1-6; D is undetermined. TRBV7-1 has ORF status, its function being uncertain. The V end lost 5 bases, the J end lost 7 bases, and 9 bases lay between the germline ends. This CDR3 is 13 amino acids long. CDR3 DNA sequence: TGTGCCAGCAGCCTTGGGCTGAATTCACCCCTCCACTTT. Protein sequence: CASSLGLNSPLHF.

The table lists this clone with a few counts. The chain combines TRBV11-3 with TRBJ2-1, with 8 bases matching TRBD2. The CDR3 covers 16 residues. Germline V CDR1 and CDR2: SGHNT, YENEEA. Unmatched junction bases numbered 10, after V lost 5 bases and J lost 4 bases. CDR3 nucleotides: TGTGCCAGCAGCCCACAGGCCGGGACTAGATACAATGAGCAGTTCTTC. It yields the protein CASSPQAGTRYNEQFF. Full variable domain (rest looked up from reference TRBV11-3 and TRBJ2-1): EAGVVQSPRYKIIEKKQPVAFWCNPISGHNTLYWYLQNLGQGPELLIRYENEEAVDDSQLPKDRFSAERLKGVDSTLKIQPAELGDSAVYLCASSPQAGTRYNEQFFGPGTRLTVL.

This clone is judged large. The J gene is TRBJ2-1, the V gene TRBV30; D remains ambiguous. CDR1 and CDR2 from the germline V gene are GTSNPN and SVGIG (reference sequence). Trimming left V 6 bases short and J 0 bases short, with 9 bases between. There are 13 residues in the CDR3. CDR3 bases: TGTGCCTGCCCCCGCGCCTCCTACAATGAGCAGTTCTTC. This translates into CACPRASYNEQFF.

The chain combines TRBV19 with TRBJ1-5; possible D gene TRBD1, 6 bases. Trimming shortened V by 3 bases and J by 6 bases, and 12 bases separated the two germline ends. The CDR3 is 14 residues long. Germline CDR1 reads LNHDA; CDR2 reads SQIVND (reference sequence). The DNA of the CDR3 is TGTGCCAGTAGTATTAAGGGGGACGGTCAGCCCCAGCATTTT. It specifies CASSIKGDGQPQHF.

The chain joins TRBV19 to TRBJ1-1, with 9 bases matching TRBD1. The CDR3 has 22 residues. Germline V gene data show CDR1 as LNHDA and CDR2 as SQIVND (reference sequence). Trimming at V came to 0 bases and at J to 3 bases, leaving 23 bases not matched to a gene. For the CDR3, the DNA is TGTGCCAGTAGTATAGATCCCCGGGACAGGGCTTTCTTACGCGGTCAAGACACTGAAGCTTTCTTT. Amino acid sequence: CASSIDPRDRAFLRGQDTEAFF.

This clone was seen only a few times. This chain uses TRBV9 with TRBJ2-3, with 10 bases matching TRBD2. Trimming removed 3 bases from V and 7 bases from J; junction bases left unmatched: 2. This CDR3 is 13 amino acids long. Germline V lookup: CDR1 SGDLS, CDR2 YYNGEE. The CDR3 DNA sequence: TGTGCCAGCAGCGAAACTAGCGGGAATACGCAGTATTTT. It translates to CASSETSGNTQYF.

The J gene is TRBJ1-1, the V gene TRBV7-6; D gene uncertain. The CDR3 has 15 residues. The V and J ends lost 6 bases and 4 bases respectively, with 18 bases between them. The germline gives CDR1 SGHVS, CDR2 FNYEAQ. The CDR3 DNA follows: TGTGCCAGCAGACCAAGAGCTGGGCAGATCACTGAAGCTTTCTTT. Protein sequence: CASRPRAGQITEAFF. Variable domain in full (rest from reference TRBV7-6 and TRBJ1-1): GAGVSQSPRYKVTKRGQDVALRCDPISGHVSLYWYRQALGQGPEFLTYFNYEAQQDKSGLPNDRFSAERPEGSISTLTIQRTEQRDSAMYRCASRPRAGQITEAFFGQGTRLTVV.